This T cell receptor (beta chain) was sequenced for a study of beta chain features in type 1 diabetes. Study findings and constraints: TCRB CDR3s from Type 1 diabetes patients were moderately but significantly shorter in all four CD4+ subsets.

Turning to this clone: Its antigen is unidentified.

Expressed TCRB transcripts were sequenced after all isolated RNA was converted to cDNA. TCRdb's copy holds only in-frame clones and misses some; the assay was immunoSEQ multiplex PCR. The top ten hold less than 0.04% of the sample, which has 640,000 or so clones, roughly an eighth seen once. The V end was cut by 5 bases, the J end by 0 bases, with 11 bases between. CDR1 is SGHVS and CDR2 is FNYEAQ in the germline V gene. The CDR3 is made up of 15 amino acids. Sorting based on CD45RO/CCR7/CD25/CD127/CD95/CD27 separated CD4+ naive, central memory, regulatory and stem cell-like memory cells. Purities over 95% were achieved in all sorted populations.

This receptor was taken from a man aged 18 to 30 with type 1 diabetes. The sample comprised naive CD4+ T cells from blood. The rearrangement joins TRBV7-6 to TRBJ1-3; D is ambiguous. The CDR3 loop is CASSLIMGSGNTIYF. The CDR3, as DNA: TGTGCCAGCAGCCTAATAATGGGCTCTGGAAACACCATATATTTT.